Shown below are 24 T cell receptor beta chains from a single sample sequenced in a study of OX40 agonist ivuxolimab in advanced cancers. The method was immunoSEQ multiplex PCR; TCRdb's version includes in-frame clones alone and lacks a portion of them. The sample has approximately 30,000 clones; around 75% are singletons. Sample: CD4+ or CD8+ T cells sorted from blood, taken in a trial of the OX40 agonist ivuxolimab. Every receptor here comes from an adult with an advanced solid tumor such as melanoma, head and neck, liver or kidney cancer.

The chain employs TRBV6-5 and TRBJ1-1; tentatively, D is TRBD1 (5 bases). This CDR3 has 13 residues. The V gene lost 7 bases and the J gene lost 3 bases, with 12 bases spanning the gap. CDR1 is MNHEY and CDR2 is SVGAGI in the germline V gene. The CDR3 nucleotides read TGTGCCAGCAATCGTCAGGGATACACTGAAGCTTTCTTT. It codes for CASNRQGYTEAFF.

V and J are TRBV30 and TRBJ2-3, with 16 bases that match TRBD2. CDR1 is GTSNPN and CDR2 is SVGIG in the germline V gene (reference sequence). This CDR3 contains 19 residues. J lost 2 bases, V lost 4 bases, and 12 bases had no gene match. For the CDR3, the DNA is TGTGCCTGGACCAAGGGACTAGCGGGAGGGGAGCGAATCACAGATACGCAGTATTTT. This gives the protein CAWTKGLAGGERITDTQYF.

The J gene is TRBJ1-5, the V gene TRBV6-1; a weak D match, TRBD1 (5 bases). V was clipped by 2 bases and J by 3 bases, with 17 bases between them. CDR1 is MNHNS and CDR2 is SASEGT in the germline V gene. The CDR3 length is 17 residues. The DNA of the CDR3 is TGTGCCAGCAGTGAATGGGTGGGACTGTCTTTCAATCAGCCCCAGCATTTT. Its protein product is CASSEWVGLSFNQPQHF.

The CDR3 nucleotides read TGTGCCAGCAGCGTATCAGGGAGTAATGAAAAACTGTTTTTT. Amino acid sequence: CASSVSGSNEKLFF. This chain links TRBV9 with TRBJ1-4, with D possibly being TRBD1 (5 bases). Germline V CDR1 and CDR2: SGDLS, YYNGEE. CDR3 length: 14 amino acids. Trimming shortened V by 1 base and J by 4 bases, and 8 bases separated the two germline ends. The full variable domain, in which reference TRBV9 and TRBJ1-4 provide the parts outside the CDR3, is DSGVTQTPKHLITATGQRVTLRCSPRSGDLSVYWYQQSLDQGLQFLIQYYNGEERAKGNILERFSAQQFPDLHSELNLSSLELGDSALYFCASSVSGSNEKLFFGSGTQLSVL.

The genes are TRBV7-8 and TRBJ1-5, with TRBD1 identical over 12 bases. CDR3 size: 16 residues. CDR1 and CDR2 (germline): SGHVS, FQNEAQ. Trimming cost V 4 bases and J 7 bases; bases outside gene matches: 8. CDR3 in amino acids: CASSSPGQGARQPQHF. The DNA of the CDR3 is TGTGCCAGCAGCTCCCCGGGACAGGGGGCGAGACAGCCCCAGCATTTT.

The chain couples TRBV9 to TRBJ2-3, with D perhaps matching TRBD2 (5 bases). The CDR3 runs to 17 residues. CDR1 is SGDLS, CDR2 YYNGEE, per germline. The V and J ends lost 4 bases and 1 base respectively, with 19 bases between them. CDR3 loop: CASSPHGELGGTDTQYF. CDR3 in DNA: TGTGCCAGCAGCCCCCACGGGGAGCTGGGTGGCACAGATACGCAGTATTTT. The full variable domain, its missing parts supplied by reference TRBV9 and TRBJ2-3, is DSGVTQTPKHLITATGQRVTLRCSPRSGDLSVYWYQQSLDQGLQFLIQYYNGEERAKGNILERFSAQQFPDLHSELNLSSLELGDSALYFCASSPHGELGGTDTQYFGPGTRLTVL.

This clone has more than one count but fewer than ten. This chain joins TRBV4-2 and TRBJ2-7, with D possibly TRBD2 on 6 matching bases. The V and J ends lost 3 bases and 6 bases respectively, with 18 bases between them. This CDR3 comprises 15 residues. Germline CDR1 and CDR2: LGHNA and YNFKEQ. The CDR3 reads CASSHPGLESREQYF. CDR3 in DNA: TGTGCCAGCAGCCACCCGGGACTCGAATCGCGCGAGCAGTACTTC.

V is TRBV27 and J is TRBJ1-5, with TRBD1 identical over 10 bases. This CDR3 is 14 amino acids long. V lost 8 bases, J lost 4 bases, and 5 bases stayed unmatched. CDR1 is MNHEY and CDR2 is SMNVEV in the germline V gene (reference sequence). Here the CDR3 reads CASLRDRGNQPQHF. In DNA, the CDR3 is TGTGCCAGCTTGAGGGACAGGGGAAATCAGCCCCAGCATTTT.

The chain couples TRBV4-2 to TRBJ2-7, with no clear D. The CDR3 consists of 12 residues. Germline CDR1 and CDR2: LGHNA and YNFKEQ. Deletions cut 1 base from V and 1 base from J, with 2 bases between. CDR3 sequence: CASSQGSYEQYF. The CDR3 bases are TGTGCCAGCAGCCAAGGGTCCTACGAGCAGTACTTC.

The table lists this clone with a few counts. The chain is built from TRBV18 and TRBJ2-1; 10 bases match TRBD2. This CDR3 is 15 amino acids long. V lost 6 bases to trimming and J lost 2 bases; unmatched junction nucleotides: 4. Looked up from germline, CDR1 is KGHSH and CDR2 is LQKENI. The CDR3 DNA reads TGTGCCAGCTCGCTAGCGGGAGACCCCTACAATGAGCAGTTCTTC. Protein: CASSLAGDPYNEQFF.

This chain uses TRBV21-1 with TRBJ1-4. TRBV21-1 is flagged as a pseudogene. CDR3 length equals 16 residues. The CDR3 loop is CASSNGVRVGNEKLFF. CDR3 nucleotide sequence: TGTGCCAGCAGCAATGGGGTAAGGGTGGGGAATGAAAAACTGTTTTTT.

This chain uses TRBV6-1 with TRBJ1-2, with D perhaps matching TRBD1 (5 bases). The germline gives CDR1 MNHNS, CDR2 SASEGT. The length of the CDR3 is 16 residues. The ends were cut back, 1 base at V and 8 bases at J, with 20 bases in the middle. The CDR3 DNA sequence: TGTGCCAGCAGTGAAGTAGGGCTCGTCGGGGGGTTCGGCTACACCTTC. The encoded protein is CASSEVGLVGGFGYTF.

This clone was observed a single time. The chain combines TRBV18 with TRBJ2-2; D remains ambiguous. The CDR3 sequence is 13 residues long. The V gene lost 6 bases and the J gene lost 0 bases, with 5 bases spanning the gap. Germline CDR1 is KGHSH and CDR2 is LQKENI. The DNA for the CDR3 is TGTGCCAGCTCGCCTTCGAACACCGGGGAGCTGTTTTTT. It codes for CASSPSNTGELFF.

This rearrangement joins TRBV6-4 to TRBJ2-7, with 9 positions matching TRBD1. Germline V gene sequence: CDR1 MRHNA, CDR2 SNTAGT. Germline trimming cut 7 bases from V and 2 bases from J; bases unmatched to any gene: 9. The CDR3 length is 15 residues. CDR3 in amino acids: CASKPERTGAYEQYF. In DNA, the CDR3 is TGTGCCAGCAAACCGGAACGGACAGGGGCCTACGAGCAGTACTTC.

The chain links TRBV5-1 to TRBJ1-1; 8 bases are shared with TRBD1. The J segment lost 7 bases and the V segment lost 0 bases, leaving 5 bases of the junction unmatched. The germline V gene encodes CDR1 SGHRS and CDR2 YFSETQ. This CDR3 is 14 amino acids long. CDR3 amino acids: CASSLGQGSDEAFF. CDR3 bases: TGCGCCAGCAGCTTGGGACAGGGGTCTGATGAAGCTTTCTTT. Looking up the rest from reference TRBV5-1 and TRBJ1-1 gives the full variable domain: KAGVTQTPRYLIKTRGQQVTLSCSPISGHRSVSWYQQTPGQGLQFLFEYFSETQRNKGNFPGRFSGRQFSNSRSEMNVSTLELGDSALYLCASSLGQGSDEAFFGQGTRLTVV.

This clone was recorded a few times. The J gene is TRBJ1-6, the V gene TRBV6-4; no reliable D call. CDR1 is MRHNA and CDR2 is SNTAGT in the germline V gene. Between the trimmed V and J ends, which lost 2 bases and 5 bases, there was a span of 7 bases. The CDR3 totals 14 residues. The CDR3 is CASSDGLHNSPLHF. The CDR3 DNA follows: TGTGCCAGCAGTGACGGGCTTCATAATTCACCCCTCCACTTT.

This chain links TRBV28 with TRBJ2-6; TRBD2 aligns across 7 bases. V lost 5 bases to trimming and J lost 0 bases; unmatched junction nucleotides: 10. Germline CDR1 reads MDHEN; CDR2 reads SYDVKM. This CDR3 contains 18 residues. CDR3 nucleotides: TGTGCCAGCAGTCTCGGGGGTAGCGGGTTCTCTGGGGCCAACGTCCTGACTTTC. It codes for CASSLGGSGFSGANVLTF.

CDR3 sequence reads: CASSPLAGTGGLGEQYF. For the CDR3, the DNA is TGTGCCAGTAGTCCTCTGGCGGGAACAGGGGGCCTTGGGGAGCAGTACTTC. J is TRBJ2-7 and V is TRBV19; TRBD1 matches 9 bases. Trimming took 5 bases from V and 7 from J; bases not matched to a gene: 18. The CDR3 spans 17 residues. Per germline, CDR1 LNHDA and CDR2 SQIVND (reference sequence).

The J gene is TRBJ2-6, the V gene TRBV2, with D hard to call. V was trimmed by 3 bases and J by 2 bases, leaving 17 bases between them. Germline V gene lookup returns CDR1 SNHLY and CDR2 FYNNEI. The CDR3 is made up of 18 amino acids. CDR3 sequence: CASSDGPWTAPGANVLTF. Here the CDR3 DNA reads TGTGCCAGCAGTGATGGCCCCTGGACGGCGCCTGGGGCCAACGTCCTGACTTTC.

The chain recombines TRBV28 with TRBJ2-7, with 7 bases aligning to TRBD1. The CDR3 consists of 16 residues. Germline V gene sequence: CDR1 MDHEN, CDR2 SYDVKM. The J segment lost 2 bases and the V segment lost 4 bases, leaving 11 bases of the junction unmatched. CDR3 in amino acids: CASSSLWGTDTYEQYF. CDR3 DNA sequence: TGTGCCAGCAGTTCCCTTTGGGGGACAGATACCTACGAGCAGTACTTC.

In this sample, this clone turned up many times. The chain has TRBV6-1 and TRBJ2-7; perhaps TRBD1 as D (5 bases). Trimming took off 0 bases at V and 2 bases at J, with 11 bases between the two ends. This CDR3 has 15 amino acids. Per germline, CDR1 MNHNS and CDR2 SASEGT. The DNA for the CDR3 is TGTGCCAGCAGTGAAGCAAGGGGTTTCGCCTACGAGCAGTACTTC. Residues: CASSEARGFAYEQYF.

This clone has only a few counts. This chain links TRBV7-9 with TRBJ1-2; possibly TRBD1 for D (5 bases). The CDR3 runs 16 residues. With 3 bases removed from V and 5 bases from J, the gap between germline ends came to 19 bases. Germline V CDR1 and CDR2: SEHNR, FQNEAQ (reference sequence). DNA of the CDR3: TGTGCCAGCAGCTTGGCAGGACATCCCGATGGATATGGCTACACCTTC. This encodes CASSLAGHPDGYGYTF.

The chain has TRBV10-2 and TRBJ2-7; D unclear. Germline lookup yields CDR1 WSHSY and CDR2 SAAADI. V shed 8 bases and J shed 1 base, with 15 bases lying between them. The CDR3 covers 14 residues. The CDR3 spells CASGPLGKSYEQYF. CDR3 nucleotide sequence: TGCGCCAGCGGACCTCTGGGAAAATCCTACGAGCAGTACTTC.

The chain has TRBV6-5 and TRBJ1-2; TRBD1 is a possible D gene (5 bases). Germline loops: CDR1 MNHEY, CDR2 SVGAGI. V lost 0 bases and J lost 3, with 8 bases in between. This CDR3 comprises 14 residues. The CDR3 nucleotides read TGTGCCAGCAGTTACTCGTGGGGCTACTATGGCTACACCTTC. This codes for CASSYSWGYYGYTF.